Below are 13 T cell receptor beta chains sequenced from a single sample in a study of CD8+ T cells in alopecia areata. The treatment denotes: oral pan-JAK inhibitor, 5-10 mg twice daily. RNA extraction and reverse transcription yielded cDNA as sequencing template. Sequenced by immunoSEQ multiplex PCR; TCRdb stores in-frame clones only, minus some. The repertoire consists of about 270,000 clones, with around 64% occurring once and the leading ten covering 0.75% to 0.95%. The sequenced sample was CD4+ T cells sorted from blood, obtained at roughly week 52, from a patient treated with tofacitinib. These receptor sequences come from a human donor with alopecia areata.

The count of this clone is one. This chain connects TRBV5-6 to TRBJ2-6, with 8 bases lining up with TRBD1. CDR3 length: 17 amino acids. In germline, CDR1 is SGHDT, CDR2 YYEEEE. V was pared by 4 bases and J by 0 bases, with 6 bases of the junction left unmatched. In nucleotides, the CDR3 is TGTGCCAGCAGCCTTGACAGGGGACCCTCTGGGGCCAACGTCCTGACTTTC. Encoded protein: CASSLDRGPSGANVLTF.

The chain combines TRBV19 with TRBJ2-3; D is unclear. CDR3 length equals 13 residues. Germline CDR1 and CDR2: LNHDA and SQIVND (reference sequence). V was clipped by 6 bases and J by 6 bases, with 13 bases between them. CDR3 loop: CASSLNLGDTQYF. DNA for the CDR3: TGTGCCAGTAGCCTAAATTTGGGTGATACGCAGTATTTT.

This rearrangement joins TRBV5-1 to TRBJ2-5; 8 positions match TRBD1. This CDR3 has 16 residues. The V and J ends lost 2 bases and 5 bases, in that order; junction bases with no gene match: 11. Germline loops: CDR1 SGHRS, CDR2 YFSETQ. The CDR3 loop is CASSLPSGGWGETQYF. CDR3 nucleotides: TGCGCCAGCAGCTTACCCTCAGGGGGCTGGGGGGAGACCCAGTACTTC. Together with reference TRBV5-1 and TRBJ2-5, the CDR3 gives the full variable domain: KAGVTQTPRYLIKTRGQQVTLSCSPISGHRSVSWYQQTPGQGLQFLFEYFSETQRNKGNFPGRFSGRQFSNSRSEMNVSTLELGDSALYLCASSLPSGGWGETQYFGPGTRLLVL.

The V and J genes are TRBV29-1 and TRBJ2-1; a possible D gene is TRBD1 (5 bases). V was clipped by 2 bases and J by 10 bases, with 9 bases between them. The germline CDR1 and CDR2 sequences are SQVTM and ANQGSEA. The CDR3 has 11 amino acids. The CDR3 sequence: CSVESGQEQFF. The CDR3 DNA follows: TGCAGCGTTGAATCTGGACAAGAGCAGTTCTTC.

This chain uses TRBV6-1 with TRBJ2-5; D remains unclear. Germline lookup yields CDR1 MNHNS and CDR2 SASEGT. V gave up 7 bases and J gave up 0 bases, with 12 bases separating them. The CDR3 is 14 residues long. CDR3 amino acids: CASMHRAYQETQYF. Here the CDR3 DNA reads TGTGCCAGCATGCATAGGGCGTACCAAGAGACCCAGTACTTC.

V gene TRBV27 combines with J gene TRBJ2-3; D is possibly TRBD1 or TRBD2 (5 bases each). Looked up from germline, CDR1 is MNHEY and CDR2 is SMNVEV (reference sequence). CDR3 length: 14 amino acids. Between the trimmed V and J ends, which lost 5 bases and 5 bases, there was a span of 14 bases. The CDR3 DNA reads TGTGCCAGCAGTCCCGGGACGGTACAAGATACGCAGTATTTT. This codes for CASSPGTVQDTQYF.

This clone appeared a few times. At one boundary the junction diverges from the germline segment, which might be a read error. CDR3 loop: CSASRGGGNIF. The CDR3 DNA reads as TGCAGCGCTTCCCGTGGGGGGGGCAACATTTTT. The chain links TRBV29-1 to TRBJ1-4, with TRBD1 as a possible D gene (6 bases). Germline V gives CDR1 SQVTM, CDR2 ANQGSEA. The CDR3 is 11 residues long.

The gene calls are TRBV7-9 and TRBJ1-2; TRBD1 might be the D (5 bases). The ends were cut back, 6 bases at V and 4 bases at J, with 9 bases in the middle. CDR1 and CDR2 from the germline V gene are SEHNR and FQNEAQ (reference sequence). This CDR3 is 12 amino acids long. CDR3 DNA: TGTGCCAGCAGTTCAGGGAGCTATGGCTACACCTTC. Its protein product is CASSSGSYGYTF. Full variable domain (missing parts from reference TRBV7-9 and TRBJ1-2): DTGVSQNPRHKITKRGQNVTFRCDPISEHNRLYWYRQTLGQGPEFLTYFQNEAQLEKSRLLSDRFSAERPKGSFSTLEIQRTEQGDSAMYLCASSSGSYGYTFGSGTRLTVV.

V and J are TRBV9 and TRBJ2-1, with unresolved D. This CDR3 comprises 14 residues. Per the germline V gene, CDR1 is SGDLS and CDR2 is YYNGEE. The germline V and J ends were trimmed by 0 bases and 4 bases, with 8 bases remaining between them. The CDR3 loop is CASSVVGAYNEQFF. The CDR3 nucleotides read TGTGCCAGCAGCGTAGTTGGAGCTTACAATGAGCAGTTCTTC.

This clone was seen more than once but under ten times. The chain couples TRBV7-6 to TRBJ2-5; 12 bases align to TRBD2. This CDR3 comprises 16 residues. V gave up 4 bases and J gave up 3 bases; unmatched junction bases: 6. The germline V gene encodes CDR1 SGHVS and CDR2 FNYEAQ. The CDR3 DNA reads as TGTGCCAGCAGCTCCCAAAGGACTAGCGGGGAAGAGACCCAGTACTTC. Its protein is CASSSQRTSGEETQYF. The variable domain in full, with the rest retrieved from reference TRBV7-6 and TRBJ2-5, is GAGVSQSPRYKVTKRGQDVALRCDPISGHVSLYWYRQALGQGPEFLTYFNYEAQQDKSGLPNDRFSAERPEGSISTLTIQRTEQRDSAMYRCASSSQRTSGEETQYFGPGTRLLVL.

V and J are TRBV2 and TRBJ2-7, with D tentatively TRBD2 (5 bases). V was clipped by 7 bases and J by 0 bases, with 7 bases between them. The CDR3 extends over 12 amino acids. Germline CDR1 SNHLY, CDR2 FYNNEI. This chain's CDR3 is CASTGDSYEQYF. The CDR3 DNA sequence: TGTGCCAGCACCGGGGACTCCTACGAGCAGTACTTC.

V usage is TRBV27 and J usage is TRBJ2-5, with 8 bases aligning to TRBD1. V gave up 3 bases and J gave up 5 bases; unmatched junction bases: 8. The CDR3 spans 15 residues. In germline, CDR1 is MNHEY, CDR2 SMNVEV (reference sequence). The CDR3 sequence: CASSFSRGLGETQYF. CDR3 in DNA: TGTGCCAGCAGTTTTTCCAGGGGGCTCGGGGAGACCCAGTACTTC.

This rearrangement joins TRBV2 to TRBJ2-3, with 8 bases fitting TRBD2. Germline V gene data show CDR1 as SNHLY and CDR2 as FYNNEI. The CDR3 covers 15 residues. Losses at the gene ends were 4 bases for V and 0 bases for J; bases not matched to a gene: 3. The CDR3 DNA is TGTGCCAGCAGTGTGTTAGCGGGGAGCACAGATACGCAGTATTTT. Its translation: CASSVLAGSTDTQYF.